These 26 T cell receptor beta chains originate from one sample sequenced in a study of cytomegalovirus exposure and HLA in healthy donors. Researchers ran the PCR with 60 Vbeta and 13 Jbeta primers. Profiling relied on immunoSEQ multiplex PCR, and the TCRdb table lists in-frame clones only, not all of them. Here the sample table reports more than 95,000 clones. Material for sequencing was PBMCs. These receptors were taken from a man aged 30 to 45 in good health and CMV-seronegative.

The gene calls are TRBV6-5 and TRBJ2-5; 8 bases agree with TRBD1. The J call is in doubt because the DNA end fits TRBJ2-7 better. CDR1 and CDR2 from the germline V gene are MNHEY and SVGAGI. This CDR3 has 14 residues. DNA for the CDR3: TGTGCCAGCAGCAGGGGGCAGGGGCCCTACGAGCAGTACTTC. Translated, it gives CASSRGQGPYEQYF.

This chain joins TRBV19 and TRBJ1-1; weak D call: TRBD1 (5 bases). The CDR3 sequence is 16 residues long. V lost 4 bases to trimming and J lost 7 bases, with 22 bases between them. Germline V CDR1 and CDR2: LNHDA, SQIVND (reference sequence). The CDR3 coding sequence is TGTGCCAGTAGTACATCCACCGGGCGGGACCTCCTTGAAGCTTTCTTT. Its translation is CASSTSTGRDLLEAFF.

The J gene is TRBJ2-2, the V gene TRBV10-3, with 12 bases matching TRBD2. The CDR3 consists of 18 residues. V gave up 4 bases and J gave up 4 bases; unmatched junction bases: 10. In germline, CDR1 is ENHRY, CDR2 SYGVKD. The CDR3 bases are TGTGCCATCAGTGGGGGACTAGCGGGCCGGCGCGGCACCGGGGAGCTGTTTTTT. Its protein is CAISGGLAGRRGTGELFF.

The chain carries TRBV13 and TRBJ2-1; 9 bases line up with TRBD2. Losses at the gene ends were 1 base for V and 4 bases for J; bases not matched to a gene: 11. Germline lookup yields CDR1 PRHDT and CDR2 FYEKMQ (reference sequence). This CDR3 contains 18 residues. The CDR3 loop reads CASSLAWASGALYNEQFF. The DNA for the CDR3 is TGTGCCAGCAGCTTAGCATGGGCTAGCGGGGCCCTGTACAATGAGCAGTTCTTC.

The chain couples TRBV9 to TRBJ2-3, with 12 bases matching TRBD2. V shed 3 bases, J shed 5 bases, and the junction held 4 bases outside the gene matches. Germline values: CDR1 SGDLS, CDR2 YYNGEE. CDR3 length equals 15 residues. The CDR3, as DNA: TGTGCCAGCAGCGCGACTAGCGGGAGATTAGATACGCAGTATTTT. This translates into CASSATSGRLDTQYF.

V and J are TRBV25-1 and TRBJ2-1; 11 positions match TRBD2. V trimming: 2 bases; J trimming: 3 bases; junction bases outside the gene matches: 0. Per the germline V gene, CDR1 is MGHDK and CDR2 is SYGVNS. The CDR3 has 15 amino acids. CDR3 DNA sequence: TGTGCCAGCAGTGAAGGGACTAGCGGCTACAATGAGCAGTTCTTC. Protein product: CASSEGTSGYNEQFF.

The chain carries TRBV28 and TRBJ1-5; 8 nucleotides align to TRBD1. The CDR3 runs to 14 residues. V trimming: 5 bases; J trimming: 9 bases; junction bases outside the gene matches: 9. CDR1 and CDR2 (germline): MDHEN, SYDVKM. The DNA of the CDR3 is TGTGCCAGCAGTATTACAGGGGGACTTGCGCCCCAGCATTTT. It specifies CASSITGGLAPQHF. Supplemented by reference TRBV28 and TRBJ1-5, the full variable domain reads DVKVTQSSRYLVKRTGEKVFLECVQDMDHENMFWYRQDPGLGLRLIYFSYDVKMKEKGDIPEGYSVSREKKERFSLILESASTNQTSMYLCASSITGGLAPQHFGDGTRLSIL.

The chain joins TRBV6-6 to TRBJ2-7, with TRBD2 as a possible D gene (6 bases). CDR3 length: 13 residues. The V end was cut by 6 bases, the J end by 4 bases, with 13 bases between. Germline CDR1 reads MNHNY; CDR2 reads SVGAGI (reference sequence). CDR3 region: CASRWGLEYEQYF. The CDR3 DNA reads as TGTGCCAGCAGGTGGGGACTCGAATACGAGCAGTACTTC.

The gene calls are TRBV30 and TRBJ2-7; 7 bases fit TRBD2. There are 16 residues in the CDR3. J lost 0 bases, V lost 2 bases, and 10 bases had no gene match. CDR1 is GTSNPN, CDR2 SVGIG, per germline (reference sequence). Here the CDR3 DNA reads TGTGCCTGGAGTTACCGACTGGGGGGGGTCTCCTACGAGCAGTACTTC. Residues: CAWSYRLGGVSYEQYF.

The DNA for the CDR3 is TGTGCCAGCAGTCCCTGGACTAGCGGCGGGGGGCACGAGCAGTACTTC. It yields the protein CASSPWTSGGGHEQYF. This chain connects TRBV25-1 to TRBJ2-5, with 10 bases fitting TRBD2. The DNA end favors TRBJ2-7, so the J call may be wrong. The V gene's germline CDR1 is MGHDK and CDR2 SYGVNS. The CDR3 is made up of 16 amino acids.

The genes are TRBV7-9 and TRBJ2-7, with no clear D. Looked up from germline, CDR1 is SEHNR and CDR2 is FQNEAQ (reference sequence). The germline V and J ends were trimmed by 4 bases and 2 bases, with 15 bases remaining between them. This CDR3 contains 15 residues. Here the CDR3 reads CASSSRLEAPYEQYF. CDR3 sequence (DNA): TGTGCCAGCAGCTCCCGCTTAGAGGCCCCCTACGAGCAGTACTTC.

CDR3 nucleotide sequence: TGTGCCAGCAGCTTAACGGGACAGGGGGTAGAGACCCAGTACTTC. Translating it yields CASSLTGQGVETQYF. The V gene is TRBV7-9, the J gene TRBJ2-5; 11 nucleotides align to TRBD1. J lost 4 bases, V lost 2 bases, and 3 bases had no gene match. The V gene's germline CDR1 is SEHNR and CDR2 FQNEAQ (reference sequence). This CDR3 is 15 amino acids long.

The chain recombines TRBV28 with TRBJ1-5; the D is unclear. Germline CDR1 MDHEN, CDR2 SYDVKM. The V gene lost 6 bases and the J gene lost 4 bases, with 10 bases spanning the gap. This CDR3 is built from 13 residues. The CDR3 is CASSPDGNQPQHF. The CDR3 coding sequence is TGTGCCAGCAGCCCCGACGGGAATCAGCCCCAGCATTTT.

The chain uses TRBV6-5 and TRBJ1-4, with 11 bases matching TRBD1. CDR1 MNHEY and CDR2 SVGAGI come from the germline V gene. V was pared by 6 bases and J by 14 bases, with 11 bases of the junction left unmatched. The CDR3 consists of 14 residues. The CDR3 sequence is CASRQGQGAFKLFF. DNA for the CDR3: TGTGCCAGCAGGCAAGGACAGGGGGCGTTCAAGCTGTTTTTT.

The chain recombines TRBV6-1 with TRBJ1-1; 7 nucleotides match TRBD1. Germline V lookup: CDR1 MNHNS, CDR2 SASEGT. V lost 8 bases and J lost 5; bases outside the gene matches: 11. The CDR3 is made up of 14 amino acids. The CDR3 is CASDRDRVETEAFF. The CDR3 bases are TGTGCCAGCGATCGAGACAGGGTTGAGACTGAAGCTTTCTTT.

The rearrangement links TRBV5-4 to TRBJ1-1, with TRBD1 matching 9 bases. This CDR3 region has 14 residues. Germline V CDR1 and CDR2: SGHNT, YYREEE (reference sequence). V was pared by 4 bases and J by 5 bases, with 6 bases of the junction left unmatched. The DNA for the CDR3 is TGTGCCAGCAGCCACAGGGGGCGAGGGACTGAAGCTTTCTTT. This codes for CASSHRGRGTEAFF. Looking up the rest from reference TRBV5-4 and TRBJ1-1 gives the full variable domain: ETGVTQSPTHLIKTRGQQVTLRCSSQSGHNTVSWYQQALGQGPQFIFQYYREEENGRGNFPPRFSGLQFPNYSSELNVNALELDDSALYLCASSHRGRGTEAFFGQGTRLTVV.

The chain recombines TRBV7-3 with TRBJ1-2; 8 nucleotides line up with TRBD1. The ends lost 1 base at V and 3 bases at J; junction bases unmatched: 7. The CDR3 contains 16 residues. Germline assignment: CDR1 SGHTA and CDR2 FQGTGA. The chain's CDR3 is CASSLNGGGQDYGYTF. As DNA, the CDR3 is TGTGCCAGCAGCTTAAACGGTGGGGGACAGGACTATGGCTACACCTTC. Combining the CDR3 with reference TRBV7-3 and TRBJ1-2 gives the whole variable domain GAGVSQTPSNKVTEKGKYVELRCDPISGHTALYWYRQSLGQGPEFLIYFQGTGAADDSGLPNDRFFAVRPEGSVSTLKIQRTERGDSAVYLCASSLNGGGQDYGYTFGSGTRLTVV.

V is TRBV10-3 and J is TRBJ1-6, with 10 bases fitting TRBD1. The CDR3 is made up of 14 amino acids. The V segment lost 7 bases and the J segment 9 bases; nucleotides outside the gene matches: 6. Germline values: CDR1 ENHRY, CDR2 SYGVKD. The CDR3 bases are TGTGCCATCAACGGACAGGGGGTGGGTTCACCCCTCCACTTT. This gives the protein CAINGQGVGSPLHF.

The chain recombines TRBV2 with TRBJ2-7, with D possibly being TRBD2 (5 bases). V was trimmed by 6 bases and J by 6 bases, leaving 27 bases between them. CDR3 size: 17 residues. Germline V CDR1 and CDR2: SNHLY, FYNNEI. The CDR3 region is CASSLRALGLTTSEQYF. CDR3 coding DNA: TGTGCCAGCAGCCTTCGCGCTCTTGGACTCACTACGTCCGAGCAGTACTTC.

The chain combines TRBV5-4 with TRBJ2-7; 9 bases fit TRBD2. V lost 0 bases and J lost 4; bases outside the gene matches: 2. The CDR3 covers 14 residues. Germline CDR1 SGHNT, CDR2 YYREEE (reference sequence). As DNA, the CDR3 is TGTGCCAGCAGCTTGGGGGGACTAGCTTACGAGCAGTACTTC. Its translation is CASSLGGLAYEQYF.

The V gene is TRBV2, the J gene TRBJ2-7; weak D call: TRBD2 (6 bases). Germline-derived CDR1 and CDR2 are SNHLY and FYNNEI. The CDR3 is made up of 16 amino acids. With 3 bases removed from V and 1 base from J, the gap between germline ends came to 16 bases. The CDR3 sequence: CASSDGGWASSYEQYF. The CDR3 nucleotides are TGTGCCAGCAGTGACGGGGGTTGGGCTTCTTCCTACGAGCAGTACTTC.

J is TRBJ2-2 and V is TRBV27; tentative D call: TRBD2 (7 bases). V was cut by 8 bases and J by 6 bases, with 40 bases left in between. The CDR3 loop spans 22 amino acids. The germline CDR1 and CDR2 sequences are MNHEY and SMNVEV (reference sequence). The CDR3 sequence: CASSSWEGDSSDYYSAAGELFF. In DNA form, the CDR3 reads TGTGCCAGCTCTTCTTGGGAGGGGGACTCGAGTGACTACTATTCAGCCGCCGGGGAGCTGTTTTTT.

The chain carries TRBV2 and TRBJ2-7; D not certain. The J call may not be correct, given that the DNA end is closer to TRBJ2-1. Germline assignment: CDR1 SNHLY and CDR2 FYNNEI. This CDR3 spans 13 amino acids. CDR3 in DNA: TGTGCCAGCGTGGCGGATATTTACAATGAGCAGTTCTTC. It encodes CASVADIYNEQFF.

This chain joins TRBV7-6 and TRBJ2-5; tentative D call: TRBD2 (6 bases). V was trimmed by 4 bases and J by 2 bases, leaving 11 bases between them. CDR1 is SGHVS, CDR2 FNYEAQ, per germline. The CDR3 loop spans 14 amino acids. The CDR3 sequence: CASSWGVPQETQYF. CDR3 DNA: TGTGCCAGCAGCTGGGGGGTCCCACAAGAGACCCAGTACTTC. The whole variable domain, remainder taken from reference TRBV7-6 and TRBJ2-5, is GAGVSQSPRYKVTKRGQDVALRCDPISGHVSLYWYRQALGQGPEFLTYFNYEAQQDKSGLPNDRFSAERPEGSISTLTIQRTEQRDSAMYRCASSWGVPQETQYFGPGTRLLVL.

This chain's CDR3 is CARSSGRSGGELFF. CDR3 bases: TGTGCCAGGTCTAGCGGGAGATCGGGAGGGGAGCTGTTTTTT. The chain joins TRBV30 to TRBJ2-2; 10 nucleotides match TRBD2. Trimming cost V 8 bases and J 8 bases; bases outside gene matches: 11. The CDR3 has 14 residues. CDR1 and CDR2 (germline): GTSNPN, SVGIG (reference sequence).

This sequence joins TRBV10-2 and TRBJ1-2; 8 bases are a match to TRBD1. The trim removed 4 bases at V and 4 bases at J, leaving 17 bases unmatched. From germline, CDR1 is WSHSY and CDR2 SAAADI. This CDR3 is 18 amino acids long. Here the CDR3 DNA reads TGCGCCAGCAGTGGTACCGGGACAGGCATAAACCCCATCTATGGCTACACCTTC. This translates into CASSGTGTGINPIYGYTF.